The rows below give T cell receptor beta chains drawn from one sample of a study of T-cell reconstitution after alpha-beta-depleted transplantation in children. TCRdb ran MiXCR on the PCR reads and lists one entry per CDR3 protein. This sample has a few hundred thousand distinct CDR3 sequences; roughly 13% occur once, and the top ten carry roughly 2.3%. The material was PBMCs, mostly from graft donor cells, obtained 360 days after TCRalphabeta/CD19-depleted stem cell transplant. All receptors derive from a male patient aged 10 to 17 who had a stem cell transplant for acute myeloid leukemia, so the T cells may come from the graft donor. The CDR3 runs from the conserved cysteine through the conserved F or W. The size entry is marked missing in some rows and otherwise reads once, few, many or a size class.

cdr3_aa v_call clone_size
CASSFHSLTTDTQYF TRBV28 many
CASSLTGVAGGLSYNEQFF TRBV28 once
CSARDRTYNEEFF TRBV20-1 .
CASSLWDRVAGELFF TRBV5-5 few
CSARELAGAYEQYF TRBV20-1 .
CASSYRDSPTGANVLTF TRBV6-8 few
CASSLGLAEQETQYF TRBV28 few
CASRLAGAPDTQYF TRBV19 .
CSVELRGSNTEAFF TRBV29-1 many
CSVSGIYTEAFF TRBV29-1 .
CASSYRLAGYTDTQYF TRBV28 few
CSARDVASTDTQYF TRBV20-1 .
CSVVNHEQFF TRBV29-1 many
CASSQAMEQYF TRBV3-1 .
CASSLGLAGEGEQFF TRBV11-1 .
CASSWEGSNQETQYF TRBV7-2 few
CASSSFGRSLSNEQFF TRBV18 .
CASSYLGREEETQYF TRBV6-5 .
CASSQLTSYNEQFF TRBV14 many
CASSLENFF TRBV3-1 many
CASGLVLRNTEAFF TRBV12-5 .
CASSPTEGNTEAFF TRBV18 .
CASRLLSYEQYF TRBV7-9 .
CATSDFKDRDTGELFF TRBV24-1 few
CASSQDAGPGNTIYF TRBV4-2 .
CASSYSGSTGSILAGELFF TRBV6-5 .
CAWSGLQLSTQYF TRBV30 .
CASSQDTSGPDTDTQYF TRBV4-3 .
CSARTGKRVEETQYF TRBV20-1 few
CSVVDLSTSYEQYF TRBV29-1 many
CSVEWRAGPYNEQFF TRBV29-1 many
CSVEGTGGSYGYTF TRBV29-1 few
CSVVGHLSSYNEQFF TRBV29-1 .
CASTPLGARSTDTQYF TRBV28 few
CASSQDEGSYNEQFF TRBV4-3 many
CASSPAQTGTGANVLTF TRBV7-3 few
CSASRPGYYEQYF TRBV20-1 many
CATSDWGGANEQFF TRBV24-1 many
CASSELGGIKPLNEQFF TRBV10-2 few
CASSQQGSGNTIYF TRBV7-3 few
CASRPLRGATGTQYF TRBV6-2/TRBV6-3 many
CSAREGVPAGPAYEQYF TRBV20-1 few